The 23 T cell receptor beta chains in this list originate from one sample, sequenced in a study of OX40 agonist ivuxolimab in advanced cancers. TCRdb's copy holds only in-frame clones and misses some; the assay was immunoSEQ multiplex PCR. In the table there are roughly 89,000 clones, approximately 86% of which are singletons. Sequencing used CD4+ or CD8+ T cells sorted from blood, obtained in a trial of the OX40 agonist ivuxolimab. These receptors were taken from an adult with an advanced solid tumor such as melanoma, head and neck, liver or kidney cancer.

V gene TRBV14 combines with J gene TRBJ2-5, with D perhaps TRBD1 (7 bases). V was trimmed by 4 bases and J by 5 bases, leaving 14 bases between them. The CDR3 contains 14 residues. Germline V gives CDR1 SGHDN, CDR2 FVKESK. CDR3 coding DNA: TGTGCCAGCAGCCGGGGGGACAGAGTTGAGACCCAGTACTTC. Residues: CASSRGDRVETQYF.

V usage is TRBV9 and J usage is TRBJ1-4, with D perhaps matching TRBD1 (6 bases). The CDR3 consists of 16 residues. Germline CDR1 is SGDLS and CDR2 is YYNGEE. V was trimmed by 4 bases and J by 0 bases, leaving 13 bases between them. The CDR3 region has the DNA TGTGCCAGCAGCTCGGAGGGGGGAACAACTAATGAAAAACTGTTTTTT. Its protein product is CASSSEGGTTNEKLFF.

The V gene is TRBV18, the J gene TRBJ1-2, with a possible D match to TRBD1 (5 bases). Trimming took 3 bases from V and 2 from J, leaving 10 bases between them. This CDR3 region has 14 residues. Germline loops: CDR1 KGHSH, CDR2 LQKENI. The CDR3 coding sequence is TGTGCCAGCTCACCGGACGGGGCCAACTATGGCTACACCTTC. It encodes CASSPDGANYGYTF.

Concerning this clone: This sample includes further DNA sequences coding for the same CDR3. The V and J genes are TRBV5-1 and TRBJ2-3; D is unclear. The CDR3 has 13 residues. Germline V gives CDR1 SGHRS, CDR2 YFSETQ. V lost 0 bases and J lost 1, with 3 bases in between. CDR3 amino acids: CASSLGGTDTQYF. The CDR3 DNA reads as TGCGCCAGCAGCTTGGGTGGCACAGATACGCAGTATTTT.

This clone showed up just a few times. The CDR3 region is CASSLGIEAFF. For the CDR3, the DNA is TGTGCCAGCAGCTTAGGAATAGAAGCTTTCTTT. The chain carries TRBV7-2 and TRBJ1-1; D remains unclear. CDR1 is SGHTA and CDR2 is FQGNSA in the germline V gene. The germline V and J ends were trimmed by 1 base and 8 bases, with 5 bases remaining between them. The CDR3 runs 11 residues. Full variable domain (rest looked up from reference TRBV7-2 and TRBJ1-1): GAGVSQSPSNKVTEKGKDVELRCDPISGHTALYWYRQSLGQGLEFLIYFQGNSAPDKSGLPSDRFSAERTGGSVSTLTIQRTQQEDSAVYLCASSLGIEAFFGQGTRLTVV.

This clone showed up just a few times. The chain couples TRBV7-9 to TRBJ1-2; D is unclear. The CDR3 runs 13 residues. V lost 7 bases, J lost 2 bases, and 11 bases lay in between. Germline assignment: CDR1 SEHNR and CDR2 FQNEAQ (reference sequence). The CDR3 reads CASTLDGNYGYTF. For the CDR3, the DNA is TGTGCCAGCACCCTAGACGGGAACTATGGCTACACCTTC.

This chain joins TRBV7-2 and TRBJ2-7, with a tentative D call TRBD1 (5 bases). Trimming pared 1 base from V and 3 bases from J, leaving 10 bases between. CDR1 and CDR2 (germline): SGHTA, FQGNSA. The CDR3 runs 14 residues. CDR3 amino acids: CASSLGQGIYEQYF. The DNA for the CDR3 is TGTGCCAGCAGCTTAGGGCAGGGAATCTACGAGCAGTACTTC.

The chain recombines TRBV11-3 with TRBJ1-2, with D perhaps matching TRBD1 (5 bases). There are 13 residues in the CDR3. Trimming stripped 4 bases from V and 8 bases from J, with 14 bases between. Germline-derived CDR1 and CDR2 are SGHNT and YENEEA. CDR3: CASSSRDPEGYTF. CDR3 sequence (DNA): TGTGCCAGCAGCTCCAGGGATCCTGAGGGCTACACCTTC. Variable domain in full (rest from reference TRBV11-3 and TRBJ1-2): EAGVVQSPRYKIIEKKQPVAFWCNPISGHNTLYWYLQNLGQGPELLIRYENEEAVDDSQLPKDRFSAERLKGVDSTLKIQPAELGDSAVYLCASSSRDPEGYTFGSGTRLTVV.

This chain connects TRBV6-5 to TRBJ1-1; D is unclear. The CDR3 length is 13 residues. Germline V CDR1 and CDR2: MNHEY, SVGAGI. The ends were cut back, 7 bases at V and 2 bases at J, with 11 bases in the middle. The CDR3 loop is CASNFGVNTEAFF. CDR3 DNA: TGTGCCAGCAACTTCGGCGTAAACACTGAAGCTTTCTTT.

The rearrangement links TRBV7-2 to TRBJ1-2; perhaps TRBD1 as D (6 bases). Trimming removed 0 bases at V and 7 bases at J, with 9 bases between. The CDR3 sequence is 13 residues long. Per the germline V gene, CDR1 is SGHTA and CDR2 is FQGNSA. The CDR3 DNA sequence: TGTGCCAGCAGCTTAGCTACAGGGAGTGGCTACACCTTC. It yields the protein CASSLATGSGYTF.

The chain combines TRBV19 with TRBJ2-3, with TRBD2 matching over 8 bases. The V gene's germline CDR1 is LNHDA and CDR2 SQIVND (reference sequence). V shed 5 bases and J 5 bases; nucleotides not matched to a gene: 6. The CDR3 contains 14 residues. The CDR3 loop reads CASSRGTSQDTQYF. The CDR3 DNA sequence: TGTGCCAGTAGTCGCGGGACTAGTCAAGATACGCAGTATTTT.

This clone appeared once. V and J are TRBV7-6 and TRBJ2-1; a weak D match, TRBD1 (6 bases). Trimming took 7 bases from V and 8 from J, leaving 21 bases between them. Germline CDR1 is SGHVS and CDR2 is FNYEAQ. The length of the CDR3 is 15 residues. The CDR3 coding sequence is TGTGCCAGCACCCAGGCAGGAAACAGGGTAGATGAGCAGTTCTTC. It codes for CASTQAGNRVDEQFF. Looking up the rest from reference TRBV7-6 and TRBJ2-1 gives the full variable domain: GAGVSQSPRYKVTKRGQDVALRCDPISGHVSLYWYRQALGQGPEFLTYFNYEAQQDKSGLPNDRFSAERPEGSISTLTIQRTEQRDSAMYRCASTQAGNRVDEQFFGPGTRLTVL.

The chain couples TRBV2 to TRBJ1-1, with D possibly TRBD1 on 6 matching bases. The CDR3 is 11 residues long. From germline, CDR1 is SNHLY and CDR2 FYNNEI. The V end was cut by 8 bases, the J end by 11 bases, with 15 bases between. CDR3 coding DNA: TGTGCCAGCGAGGGGGACGGGTTTGCTTTCTTT. It yields the protein CASEGDGFAFF.

V and J are TRBV5-6 and TRBJ2-7; D gene uncertain. The ends were cut back, 6 bases at V and 8 bases at J, with 18 bases in the middle. The CDR3 contains 13 residues. Germline V gene sequence: CDR1 SGHDT, CDR2 YYEEEE. The DNA of the CDR3 is TGTGCCAGCACCCCATCCGACTCGACGAAGCAGTACTTC. This translates into CASTPSDSTKQYF. Full variable domain (outside the CDR3, taken from reference TRBV5-6 and TRBJ2-7): DAGVTQSPTHLIKTRGQQVTLRCSPKSGHDTVSWYQQALGQGPQFIFQYYEEEERQRGNFPDRFSGHQFPNYSSELNVNALLLGDSALYLCASTPSDSTKQYFGPGTRLTVT.

This chain links TRBV6-6 with TRBJ2-3; tentatively, D is TRBD2 (7 bases). Germline V CDR1 and CDR2: MNHNY, SVGAGI (reference sequence). The CDR3 spans 14 residues. Trimming pared 7 bases from V and 2 bases from J, leaving 13 bases between. The CDR3 sequence: CASMLGGATDTQYF. DNA of the CDR3: TGTGCCAGCATGTTGGGGGGGGCCACAGATACGCAGTATTTT.

The V call is TRBV7-2, the J call TRBJ1-5, with D hard to call. Germline-derived CDR1 and CDR2 are SGHTA and FQGNSA. The CDR3 has 15 residues. Between the trimmed V and J ends, which lost 5 bases and 0 bases, there was a span of 11 bases. CDR3 region: CASSAQYYSNQPQHF. CDR3 bases: TGTGCCAGCAGCGCGCAGTATTATAGCAATCAGCCCCAGCATTTT.

The V and J genes are TRBV6-1 and TRBJ1-4, with no clear D. Trimming removed 8 bases at V and 15 bases at J, with 13 bases between. Germline loops: CDR1 MNHNS, CDR2 SASEGT. CDR3 length equals 10 residues. The CDR3 coding sequence is TGTGCCAGCGGCCCGAAAAGGGTGTTTTTT. Translation gives CASGPKRVFF.

V usage is TRBV30 and J usage is TRBJ2-3, with 8 bases lining up with TRBD1. CDR1 and CDR2 (germline): GTSNPN, SVGIG (reference sequence). The CDR3 is 13 amino acids. The ends lost 0 bases at V and 11 bases at J; junction bases unmatched: 7. CDR3 protein: CAWSVQGVEVQYF. DNA of the CDR3: TGTGCCTGGAGTGTACAGGGGGTAGAGGTGCAGTATTTT.

The chain recombines TRBV5-4 with TRBJ1-2; the match to TRBD1 covers 11 bases. Germline CDR1 SGHNT, CDR2 YYREEE (reference sequence). The CDR3 is 16 residues long. J was trimmed by 4 bases and V by 0 bases; bases with no gene match: 5. The chain's CDR3 is CASSLGDRGLSYGYTF. The CDR3 DNA sequence: TGTGCCAGCAGCTTGGGGGACAGGGGGTTGAGCTATGGCTACACCTTC.

The V gene is TRBV7-8, the J gene TRBJ1-1; no definite D call. CDR3 length: 16 amino acids. CDR1 SGHVS and CDR2 FQNEAQ come from the germline V gene. Trimming pared 1 base from V and 1 base from J, leaving 13 bases between. This chain's CDR3 is CASSLVTGFENTEAFF. CDR3 DNA sequence: TGTGCCAGCAGCTTAGTAACCGGGTTCGAGAACACTGAAGCTTTCTTT.

The chain carries TRBV6-1 and TRBJ1-1; no definite D call. This CDR3 comprises 14 residues. The germline gives CDR1 MNHNS, CDR2 SASEGT. The V end was cut by 7 bases, the J end by 2 bases, with 14 bases between. CDR3 protein: CASMEPSLNTEAFF. In nucleotides, the CDR3 is TGTGCCAGCATGGAACCGTCTCTAAACACTGAAGCTTTCTTT.

This chain uses TRBV5-1 with TRBJ2-7; D call uncertain. V was pared by 0 bases and J by 2 bases, with 6 bases between. Germline assignment: CDR1 SGHRS and CDR2 YFSETQ. This CDR3 is built from 13 residues. This chain's CDR3 is CASSLDGAYEQYF. The CDR3 DNA follows: TGCGCCAGCAGCTTGGACGGAGCCTACGAGCAGTACTTC.

CDR3 DNA: TGTGCCAGCAGATCCCAGGGGACGGGTTACGAGCAGTACTTC. Protein product: CASRSQGTGYEQYF. This rearrangement joins TRBV27 to TRBJ2-7, with a weak D call TRBD1 (6 bases). The germline V gene encodes CDR1 MNHEY and CDR2 SMNVEV (reference sequence). Trimming shortened V by 6 bases and J by 4 bases, and 16 bases separated the two germline ends. CDR3 length: 14 amino acids.